This TCR beta chain emerged from a study of T cell responses to AZD1222 COVID-19 vaccine (dated by TCRdb to 2020 to 2022). Context from the whole study: Because spike-specific TCR depth and breadth did not differ between the two schedules, AZD1222 recipients who got a second dose at roughly 4 weeks were pooled with those who got a second dose at roughly 12 weeks. Trial participants were enrolled by age into subgroups of 18-55, 56-69 and 70-plus years, and about 150, 27 and 61 TCR-sequenced participants, respectively, were included in these subgroups. TCR sequencing was performed for roughly 250 trial participants, of whom some 200 were given two doses of AZD1222 and around 25 were given two doses of MenACWY control vaccine.

The research as a whole found: Conclusions about previously exposed vaccinees are limited, since just five to seven AZD1222 recipients were seropositive for SARS-CoV-2 at baseline. Participants were mostly white British, with more females than males. The authors suggested clonal diversity may have been underestimated. After two AZD1222 doses, both the breadth and the depth of spike-specific TCRs were significantly higher than at day 0 and than in MenACWY recipients. The vaccine-associated CD4 TCRs covered the entire spike protein, and the dominant responses fell in regions 160-218 and 743-854. In the small 56-69-year group, the increase in depth fell short of significance, most likely because of low power. Nearly half of unique spike-specific TCRs reportedly recognized epitopes outside regions mutated in the B.1.351 and B.1.1.7 variants. Because no samples from the day 14 peak response were available, repertoires could be characterized only after the peak T cell response.

As regards this clone: Its antigen specificity is not known. The record has no base qualities; no much larger clone is one base away.

This sample's time point label indicates: baseline before first vaccination. Vaccinee samples came from UK trials COV001 and COV002, including a single-blind randomized controlled phase 2/3 trial of AZD1222 (ChAdOx1 nCoV-19) in healthy adults. For TCRbeta chain sequencing, PBMC samples from trial participants were taken at day 0 and at day 28 after the second dose. From cysteine to phenylalanine, the CDR3 is 17 amino acids long. The DNA shown is the 51-base CDR3, in frame from base 1. Trimming takes 0 bases from V and 0 bases from J, and the germline ends sit 15 bases apart. The germline V gene (reference sequence) specifies LNHNV as CDR1 and YYDKDF as CDR2. The CDR3 regions of human TCRbeta chains were analyzed by immunosequencing. Turning to the authors' computational methods: Repertoire TCRs were matched against a reference library of SARS-CoV-2-specific TCRs generated with the MIRA antigen-specificity platform. Breadth was defined as the fraction of unique TCRs that were SARS-CoV-2-associated. Depth was defined as the fraction of total T cells that were SARS-CoV-2-associated. Using the MIRA data, each spike-specific TCR was mapped to the spike region that the TCR reacts to and placed in a CD4 or CD8 class. Log10-transformed breadth and depth values were compared by one-way ANOVA with Sidak's multiple comparisons tests. Drawn from immuneACCESS, this table holds only the in-frame rearrangements with V and J called that TCRdb kept. Clones are partly lost; checked studies trace under half to an unresolved V gene and leave the rest unexplained. Clone size and V and J calls were adopted from that table, with D and trimming inferred from the DNA. For this sample the table gives some 130,000 clones, of which around 86% were detected only once. 20% to 25% of the sample is taken by the ten largest.

Material: peripheral blood, obtained on day 0 of AZD1222 vaccination. The chain is made from TRBV15 and TRBJ2-7; TRBD1 is a possible D gene, resting on 6 matching bases. This TCR was sampled from an adult in good health. The CDR3 region has the sequence CATSRDKKQGSSYEQYF. The nucleotide sequence reads as follows: TGTGCCACCAGCAGAGACAAAAAACAGGGCAGCTCCTACGAGCAGTACTTC.